Below are 26 T cell receptor beta chains sequenced from a single sample in a study of blood T cell repertoires in COVID-19. The method was immunoSEQ multiplex PCR; TCRdb's version includes in-frame clones alone and lacks a portion of them. Of 30,000 to 45,000 clones in the sample, 87% were seen once. Specimen: peripheral blood. The receptor set was obtained from a human donor in a cohort sampled during active COVID-19.

This chain joins TRBV15 and TRBJ1-2; the D is unclear. This CDR3 spans 15 amino acids. Trimming took 1 base from V and 4 from J, leaving 13 bases between them. CDR1 is LNHNV, CDR2 YYDKDF, per germline (reference sequence). CDR3 in amino acids: CATSRVGGNGYGYTF. As DNA, the CDR3 is TGTGCCACCAGCAGAGTGGGAGGGAATGGCTATGGCTACACCTTC. The whole variable domain, remainder taken from reference TRBV15 and TRBJ1-2, is DAMVIQNPRYQVTQFGKPVTLSCSQTLNHNVMYWYQQKSSQAPKLLFHYYDKDFNNEADTPDNFQSRRPNTSFCFLDIRSPGLGDTAMYLCATSRVGGNGYGYTFGSGTRLTVV.

V gene TRBV4-1 combines with J gene TRBJ2-1, with 11 nucleotides matching TRBD2. This CDR3 spans 19 amino acids. Germline-derived CDR1 and CDR2 are MGHRA and YSYEKL. V was clipped by 0 bases and J by 2 bases; unmatched bases: 9. CDR3 coding DNA: TGCGCCAGCAGCCAAGACGGCCTAGCGGGGGGCCGGGCCTACAATGAGCAGTTCTTC. The encoded protein is CASSQDGLAGGRAYNEQFF.

The chain links TRBV5-4 to TRBJ1-3; 9 nucleotides match TRBD1. Germline values: CDR1 SGHNT, CDR2 YYREEE (reference sequence). The trim removed 2 bases at V and 4 bases at J, leaving 7 bases unmatched. There are 16 residues in the CDR3. The CDR3 loop reads CASSFTGGLSGNTIYF. The CDR3 nucleotides are TGTGCCAGCAGCTTCACAGGGGGCCTTTCCGGAAACACCATATATTTT.

The V gene is TRBV5-1, the J gene TRBJ2-7, with a tentative D call TRBD2 (6 bases). Between the trimmed V and J ends, which lost 4 bases and 3 bases, there was a span of 20 bases. This CDR3 region has 16 residues. Germline CDR1 is SGHRS and CDR2 is YFSETQ. CDR3 sequence (DNA): TGCGCCAGCAGCCCCCAACCGGGACTTAATAACTACGAGCAGTACTTC. This sequence encodes CASSPQPGLNNYEQYF.

A single count supports this clone. The chain employs TRBV7-6 and TRBJ1-6; D is perhaps TRBD1 (5 bases). Trimming removed 3 bases at V and 6 bases at J, with 12 bases between. This CDR3 contains 15 residues. Germline loops: CDR1 SGHVS, CDR2 FNYEAQ. CDR3 amino acids: CASSFLDIINSPLHF. For the CDR3, the DNA is TGTGCCAGCAGCTTCCTGGACATAATTAATTCACCCCTCCACTTT. The variable domain in full, completed from reference TRBV7-6 and TRBJ1-6, reads GAGVSQSPRYKVTKRGQDVALRCDPISGHVSLYWYRQALGQGPEFLTYFNYEAQQDKSGLPNDRFSAERPEGSISTLTIQRTEQRDSAMYRCASSFLDIINSPLHFGNGTRLTVT.

The J gene is TRBJ1-3, the V gene TRBV30; D uncertain. Deletions cut 0 bases from V and 0 bases from J, with 12 bases between. CDR3 length equals 16 residues. Per germline, CDR1 GTSNPN and CDR2 SVGIG (reference sequence). The CDR3 sequence: CAWSVWAPDSGNTIYF. For the CDR3, the DNA is TGTGCCTGGAGTGTCTGGGCCCCCGACTCTGGAAACACCATATATTTT. The full variable domain, in which reference TRBV30 and TRBJ1-3 provide the parts outside the CDR3, is SQTIHQWPATLVQPVGSPLSLECTVEGTSNPNLYWYRQAAGRGLQLLFYSVGIGQISSEVPQNLSASRPQDRQFILSSKKLLLSDSGFYLCAWSVWAPDSGNTIYFGEGSWLTVV.

The chain has TRBV7-9 and TRBJ1-4; 10 positions match TRBD1. The V gene's germline CDR1 is SEHNR and CDR2 FQNEAQ (reference sequence). The CDR3 consists of 16 residues. Trimming at V came to 0 bases and at J to 8 bases, leaving 6 bases not matched to a gene. CDR3 sequence: CASSLAVGTGEEKLFF. The CDR3 DNA reads TGTGCCAGCAGCTTAGCAGTTGGGACAGGGGAAGAAAAACTGTTTTTT.

V is TRBV5-1 and J is TRBJ2-7, with 8 bases that match TRBD2. Germline trimming cut 0 bases from V and 0 bases from J; bases unmatched to any gene: 2. The germline gives CDR1 SGHRS, CDR2 YFSETQ. The CDR3 has 15 residues. CDR3 bases: TGCGCCAGCAGCTTGGGGGCGGGGGGCTCCTACGAGCAGTACTTC. It yields the protein CASSLGAGGSYEQYF.

Concerning this clone: The junction departs from germline at one end; a sequencing error may be responsible. This chain connects TRBV7-7 to TRBJ2-3; D perhaps matches TRBD2 (5 bases). The CDR3 is 15 amino acids. Germline V gene lookup returns CDR1 SSHAT and CDR2 FNYEAQ (reference sequence). In DNA, the CDR3 is TGTGCTAGCAGCTTTGGGAGTACTAGCACAGATACGCAGTATTTT. Protein product: CASSFGSTSTDTQYF.

V and J are TRBV20-1 and TRBJ2-7; 16 bases match TRBD2. J was trimmed by 1 base and V by 3 bases; bases with no gene match: 6. This CDR3 is built from 17 residues. CDR1 is DFQATT and CDR2 is SNEGSKA in the germline V gene (reference sequence). The CDR3 spells CSASQGLAGGPSYEQYF. CDR3 coding DNA: TGCAGTGCTAGTCAGGGACTAGCGGGGGGGCCTTCCTACGAGCAGTACTTC.

The V call is TRBV7-9, the J call TRBJ2-3; a weak D match, TRBD1 (6 bases). The ends were cut back, 9 bases at V and 4 bases at J, with 17 bases in the middle. The CDR3 runs 14 residues. Germline values: CDR1 SEHNR, CDR2 FQNEAQ (reference sequence). CDR3 residues: CARVPYGGSDTQYF. The CDR3 region has the DNA TGTGCCAGAGTCCCTTATGGGGGCTCAGATACGCAGTATTTT.

V gene TRBV7-6 combines with J gene TRBJ2-7; 7 bases are shared with TRBD1. V gave up 1 base and J gave up 1 base; unmatched junction bases: 7. The CDR3 is 16 amino acids. Germline assignment: CDR1 SGHVS and CDR2 FNYEAQ. The CDR3 region is CASSLGTGDASYEQYF. The CDR3 coding sequence is TGTGCCAGCAGCTTAGGAACAGGGGATGCATCCTACGAGCAGTACTTC. The variable domain in full, with the rest retrieved from reference TRBV7-6 and TRBJ2-7, is GAGVSQSPRYKVTKRGQDVALRCDPISGHVSLYWYRQALGQGPEFLTYFNYEAQQDKSGLPNDRFSAERPEGSISTLTIQRTEQRDSAMYRCASSLGTGDASYEQYFGPGTRLTVT.

The genes are TRBV7-9 and TRBJ1-1; unclear D gene. This CDR3 spans 12 amino acids. The germline CDR1 and CDR2 sequences are SEHNR and FQNEAQ (reference sequence). V shed 1 base and J shed 9 bases, with 9 bases lying between them. The DNA for the CDR3 is TGTGCCAGCAGCTTAGAAACAGACAAAGCTTTCTTT. Amino acids: CASSLETDKAFF.

V usage is TRBV3-1 (or the pseudogene TRBV3-2) and J usage is TRBJ1-3, with D tentatively TRBD1 (6 bases). This CDR3 spans 16 amino acids. V was pared by 7 bases and J by 0 bases, with 16 bases between. The germline V gene has CDR1 LGHDT and CDR2 YNNKEL (reference sequence). CDR3 DNA: TGTGCCAGCAACGGACAGTTTGAAATCTCTGGAAACACCATATATTTT. Its translation: CASNGQFEISGNTIYF.

The rearrangement joins TRBV28 to TRBJ1-1; D possibly corresponds to TRBD1 (6 bases). The V gene lost 6 bases and the J gene lost 3 bases, with 20 bases spanning the gap. The CDR3 loop spans 16 amino acids. Looked up from germline, CDR1 is MDHEN and CDR2 is SYDVKM. CDR3 residues: CASSMKLQGSHTEAFF. The CDR3 region has the DNA TGTGCCAGCAGCATGAAACTACAGGGCTCACACACTGAAGCTTTCTTT.

This sequence joins TRBV11-1 and TRBJ1-1; TRBD1 matches at 8 bases. J was trimmed by 0 bases and V by 4 bases; bases with no gene match: 7. This CDR3 has 16 residues. CDR1 is SGHAT and CDR2 is FQDESV in the germline V gene (reference sequence). In DNA, the CDR3 is TGTGCCAGCAGCTCCTGGGACAGGAGCATGAACACTGAAGCTTTCTTT. Protein: CASSSWDRSMNTEAFF.

This chain joins TRBV12-5 and TRBJ1-1, with D perhaps TRBD1 (5 bases). Trimming stripped 7 bases from V and 5 bases from J, with 29 bases between. The germline V gene has CDR1 LGHNT and CDR2 FRNRAP. The CDR3 loop spans 18 amino acids. As DNA, the CDR3 is TGTGCTAGTGCCTCGGGAGCAGGGAGGCGGAAGGTAAAGACTGAAGCTTTCTTT. It codes for CASASGAGRRKVKTEAFF. Based on the CDR3 plus reference TRBV12-5 and TRBJ1-1, the full variable domain is DARVTQTPRHKVTEMGQEVTMRCQPILGHNTVFWYRQTMMQGLELLAYFRNRAPLDDSGMPKDRFSAEMPDATLATLKIQPSEPRDSAVYFCASASGAGRRKVKTEAFFGQGTRLTVV.

This chain connects TRBV11-3 to TRBJ2-7, with D tentatively TRBD2 (5 bases). Per germline, CDR1 SGHNT and CDR2 YENEEA. The CDR3 has 11 amino acids. V lost 4 bases to trimming and J lost 7 bases, with 8 bases between them. For the CDR3, the DNA is TGTGCCAGCAGCTCTACGGGGGAGCAGTACTTC. This codes for CASSSTGEQYF. Drawing the rest from reference TRBV11-3 and TRBJ2-7, the complete variable domain is EAGVVQSPRYKIIEKKQPVAFWCNPISGHNTLYWYLQNLGQGPELLIRYENEEAVDDSQLPKDRFSAERLKGVDSTLKIQPAELGDSAVYLCASSSTGEQYFGPGTRLTVT.

The V and J genes are TRBV10-1 and TRBJ1-2, with D maybe TRBD1 (6 bases). Trimming shortened V by 5 bases and J by 2 bases, and 15 bases separated the two germline ends. This CDR3 comprises 15 residues. In germline, CDR1 is WNHNN, CDR2 SYGVQD (reference sequence). CDR3 loop: CASSPYRTENYGYTF. Written as DNA, the CDR3 is TGCGCCAGCAGTCCTTACCGGACAGAGAACTATGGCTACACCTTC.

The chain employs TRBV7-9 and TRBJ1-4; D is ambiguous. Germline V gene data show CDR1 as SEHNR and CDR2 as FQNEAQ (reference sequence). The CDR3 sequence is 14 residues long. V shed 2 bases and J shed 7 bases, with 11 bases lying between them. CDR3 coding DNA: TGTGCCAGCAGCTTATGGGCCGCGGGTGAAAAACTGTTTTTT. This translates into CASSLWAAGEKLFF. The whole variable domain, filled in from reference TRBV7-9 and TRBJ1-4, reads DTGVSQNPRHKITKRGQNVTFRCDPISEHNRLYWYRQTLGQGPEFLTYFQNEAQLEKSRLLSDRFSAERPKGSFSTLEIQRTEQGDSAMYLCASSLWAAGEKLFFGSGTQLSVL.

This rearrangement joins TRBV19 to TRBJ1-4; 7 nucleotides match TRBD1. The germline V gene encodes CDR1 LNHDA and CDR2 SQIVND (reference sequence). The V gene end was trimmed by 5 bases and the J gene end by 3 bases; junction bases not matched to a gene: 9. This CDR3 has 16 amino acids. The CDR3: CASSRGVGTANEKLFF. CDR3 nucleotides: TGTGCCAGTAGTCGCGGGGTAGGGACAGCTAATGAAAAACTGTTTTTT.

The chain carries TRBV20-1 and TRBJ2-7, with D unclear. The germline V and J ends were trimmed by 3 bases and 1 base, with 4 bases remaining between them. The CDR3 consists of 11 residues. Germline V lookup: CDR1 DFQATT, CDR2 SNEGSKA (reference sequence). The CDR3 DNA reads as TGCAGTGCTAGGAGGTCCTACGAGCAGTACTTC. It yields the protein CSARRSYEQYF.

The chain carries TRBV30 and TRBJ2-7; unclear D gene. CDR3 size: 14 residues. Per the germline V gene, CDR1 is GTSNPN and CDR2 is SVGIG (reference sequence). The V gene lost 0 bases and the J gene lost 2 bases, with 11 bases spanning the gap. The DNA of the CDR3 is TGTGCCTGGAGTGTACTCGTCCCACCCTACGAGCAGTACTTC. Encoded protein: CAWSVLVPPYEQYF.

V is TRBV7-2 and J is TRBJ2-3; TRBD1 aligns across 9 bases. From germline, CDR1 is SGHTA and CDR2 FQGNSA. J lost 5 bases, V lost 5 bases, and 8 bases had no gene match. This CDR3 is built from 15 residues. CDR3: CASSLTTGGVDTQYF. The CDR3 bases are TGTGCCAGCAGCCTAACAACAGGGGGCGTAGATACGCAGTATTTT.

V is TRBV7-8 and J is TRBJ2-3; 8 nucleotides match TRBD1. Trimming at V came to 5 bases and at J to 5 bases, leaving 9 bases not matched to a gene. The CDR3 runs to 15 residues. Per germline, CDR1 SGHVS and CDR2 FQNEAQ. CDR3 bases: TGTGCCAGCAGCCAGGGGGCCTCGCGGGGAGATACGCAGTATTTT. Its translation is CASSQGASRGDTQYF.

A single count supports this clone. The CDR3 sequence is CASSPTTSGRTTDTQYF. Written as DNA, the CDR3 is TGTGCCAGCAGTCCAACCACTAGCGGGAGGACCACAGATACGCAGTATTTT. The V gene is TRBV7-7, the J gene TRBJ2-3, with TRBD2 matching over 12 bases. With 6 bases clipped from V and 2 bases from J, the junction kept 9 bases outside the gene matches. The CDR3 spans 17 residues. CDR1 and CDR2 from the germline V gene are SSHAT and FNYEAQ (reference sequence).